The 24 T cell receptor beta chains given below trace back to one sample, sequenced in a study of blood T cell repertoires in COVID-19. The data were produced by immunoSEQ multiplex PCR, yet TCRdb's version contains in-frame clones alone and is incomplete. The data show 150,000 to 170,000 clones, with about 80% seen just once and around 7% held by the top ten. What was sequenced was PBMCs or T cells enriched from blood (not recorded which). The receptors were sampled from a man in his forties or fifties who had recovered from COVID-19.

V is TRBV7-8 and J is TRBJ1-1; D call uncertain. The CDR3 spans 13 residues. The ends were cut back, 5 bases at V and 4 bases at J, with 11 bases in the middle. Germline V gene data show CDR1 as SGHVS and CDR2 as FQNEAQ. The CDR3 DNA reads as TGTGCCAGCAGCCGAGGAGGGCTCACTGAAGCTTTCTTT. Protein product: CASSRGGLTEAFF.

This clone was seen a few times. J is TRBJ2-7 and V is TRBV7-2; TRBD1 might be the D (6 bases). V shed 1 base and J shed 4 bases, with 17 bases lying between them. CDR3 length: 16 amino acids. CDR1 is SGHTA and CDR2 is FQGNSA in the germline V gene. The CDR3 sequence: CASSLGLGRGQYEQYF. CDR3 nucleotide sequence: TGTGCCAGCAGCTTAGGTTTGGGCAGGGGTCAATACGAGCAGTACTTC.

The rearrangement joins TRBV4-3 to TRBJ2-7; 7 bases fit TRBD1. The germline CDR1 and CDR2 sequences are LGHNA and YSLEER. After removal of 4 bases from V and 5 bases from J, the junction contained 8 bases not matched to a gene. This CDR3 spans 14 amino acids. As DNA, the CDR3 is TGCGCCAGCAGCCTAAACGACAGGGCCAACGAGCAGTACTTC. Translated, it gives CASSLNDRANEQYF.

The V and J genes are TRBV7-2 and TRBJ2-7, with TRBD1 matching over 8 bases. There are 15 residues in the CDR3. V trimming: 6 bases; J trimming: 5 bases; junction bases outside the gene matches: 12. Per the germline V gene, CDR1 is SGHTA and CDR2 is FQGNSA. The CDR3 DNA follows: TGTGCCAGCAGATCTAATCAGGGGGCGATTAACGAGCAGTACTTC. It yields the protein CASRSNQGAINEQYF.

The genes are TRBV12-3 or TRBV12-4 and TRBJ1-2; perhaps TRBD1 as D (6 bases). CDR3 length equals 13 residues. Trimming pared 3 bases from V and 8 bases from J, leaving 13 bases between. The chain's CDR3 is CASSFSGAKGYTF. CDR3 nucleotide sequence: TGTGCCAGCAGTTTTTCAGGGGCGAAGGGCTACACCTTC.

This clone occurred a few times. The chain links TRBV6-1 to TRBJ1-2; perhaps TRBD1 as D (5 bases). CDR3 length equals 15 residues. Looked up from germline, CDR1 is MNHNS and CDR2 is SASEGT. V lost 0 bases, J lost 4 bases, and 12 bases lay in between. CDR3 DNA: TGTGCCAGCAGTGAAGCATCCCAGGGTAGCTATGGCTACACCTTC. Its protein is CASSEASQGSYGYTF.

The V and J genes are TRBV5-1 and TRBJ1-2; the D gene is possibly TRBD1 (5 bases). The V gene's germline CDR1 is SGHRS and CDR2 YFSETQ. V was cut by 4 bases and J by 4 bases, with 14 bases left in between. This CDR3 comprises 14 residues. CDR3 loop: CASSPSGGVYGYTF. Here the CDR3 DNA reads TGCGCCAGCAGCCCGTCGGGGGGGGTCTATGGCTACACCTTC.

V and J are TRBV9 and TRBJ2-5; TRBD1 matches 8 bases. V gave up 0 bases and J gave up 5 bases; unmatched junction bases: 9. Per germline, CDR1 SGDLS and CDR2 YYNGEE. This CDR3 has 16 residues. In nucleotides, the CDR3 is TGTGCCAGCAGCGTAGCGGGTCAGGGGGCGCGGGAGACCCAGTACTTC. This encodes CASSVAGQGARETQYF.

The V call is TRBV5-6, the J call TRBJ2-5; 10 bases are shared with TRBD1. V shed 1 base, J shed 2 bases, and the junction held 11 bases outside the gene matches. CDR3 size: 18 residues. Germline CDR1 reads SGHDT; CDR2 reads YYEEEE. The CDR3 DNA reads as TGTGCCAGCAGCTTGCTTTATGGGGACAGGGGTTTTCAAGAGACCCAGTACTTC. This sequence encodes CASSLLYGDRGFQETQYF.

V is TRBV4-3 and J is TRBJ2-7; 10 bases match TRBD1. With V trimmed by 4 bases and J by 5 bases, 11 bases remained unmatched. The CDR3 sequence is 16 residues long. CDR1 and CDR2 (germline): LGHNA, YSLEER. The CDR3 loop reads CASSRIPGQGFNEQYF. CDR3 bases: TGCGCCAGCAGCCGAATTCCGGGACAGGGGTTCAACGAGCAGTACTTC.

The J gene is TRBJ1-4, the V gene TRBV25-1; 9 nucleotides align to TRBD1. The CDR3 totals 14 residues. The V gene's germline CDR1 is MGHDK and CDR2 SYGVNS. The junction had 5 bases not matched to a gene; V was cut back by 4 bases and J by 8 bases. The CDR3 region is CASSGTGEGEKLFF. The CDR3 nucleotides read TGTGCCAGCAGTGGGACAGGGGAGGGCGAAAAACTGTTTTTT.

The chain recombines TRBV7-9 with TRBJ2-2; D possibly corresponds to TRBD1 (5 bases). Germline V gene data show CDR1 as SEHNR and CDR2 as FQNEAQ (reference sequence). The germline V and J ends were trimmed by 3 bases and 4 bases, with 12 bases remaining between them. The CDR3 totals 15 residues. CDR3 bases: TGTGCCAGCAGCTTTTCTGGGGCGAGCACCGGGGAGCTGTTTTTT. Residues: CASSFSGASTGELFF.

This clone was picked up a small number of times. This rearrangement joins TRBV27 to TRBJ2-2; TRBD1 aligns across 7 bases. The CDR3 loop spans 17 amino acids. Trimming cost V 5 bases and J 5 bases; bases outside gene matches: 14. CDR1 and CDR2 (germline): MNHEY, SMNVEV (reference sequence). CDR3: CASSPGTGTAGTGELFF. The CDR3, as DNA: TGTGCCAGCAGTCCTGGGACCGGGACAGCAGGTACCGGGGAGCTGTTTTTT.

The chain uses TRBV12-3 or TRBV12-4 and TRBJ1-5, with a tentative D call TRBD1 (5 bases). Trimming pared 3 bases from V and 5 bases from J, leaving 8 bases between. The CDR3 is 13 residues long. CDR3 sequence (DNA): TGTGCCAGCAGTTTTACGGGGGATCAGCCCCAGCATTTT. Its protein is CASSFTGDQPQHF.

CDR3 DNA: TGCGCCAGCAGTCAGGACAGGGTGAGCTATGGCTACACCTTC. This gives the protein CASSQDRVSYGYTF. The chain couples TRBV5-1 to TRBJ1-2; 8 nucleotides align to TRBD1. V was pared by 5 bases and J by 4 bases, with 7 bases of the junction left unmatched. The germline V gene has CDR1 SGHRS and CDR2 YFSETQ. The CDR3 loop spans 14 amino acids.

The chain employs TRBV10-1 and TRBJ1-5; tentative D call: TRBD1 (6 bases). Germline loops: CDR1 WNHNN, CDR2 SYGVQD (reference sequence). V lost 0 bases and J lost 1, with 13 bases in between. This CDR3 spans 17 amino acids. DNA of the CDR3: TGCGCCAGCAGTGAGTCGGTTTGTCAGGGGAGCAATCAGCCCCAGCATTTT. Amino acids: CASSESVCQGSNQPQHF.

The CDR3 is CASSQEQGQPQHF. The CDR3 DNA reads as TGCGCCAGCAGCCAAGAACAGGGTCAGCCCCAGCATTTT. J is TRBJ1-5 and V is TRBV4-3; possible D gene TRBD1, 6 bases. The CDR3 extends over 13 amino acids. Germline values: CDR1 LGHNA, CDR2 YSLEER. Trimming removed 0 bases from V and 6 bases from J, with 6 bases in between.

The chain recombines TRBV11-2 with TRBJ2-5; TRBD2 matches at 8 bases. This CDR3 has 16 amino acids. Trimming cost V 1 base and J 5 bases; bases outside gene matches: 9. CDR1 and CDR2 from the germline V gene are SGHAT and FQNNGV. As DNA, the CDR3 is TGTGCCAGCAGCTTAGGGAGTAGCGGGGTTGGCGAGACCCAGTACTTC. Translating gives CASSLGSSGVGETQYF.

Remarks on this clone: The identical CDR3 is also encoded by other nucleotide sequences in the sample. This sequence joins TRBV12-3 or TRBV12-4 and TRBJ2-2; D not certain. V shed 3 bases and J shed 7 bases, with 3 bases lying between them. The CDR3 is made up of 11 amino acids. CDR3 protein: CASSFSGELFF. CDR3 nucleotides: TGTGCCAGCAGTTTCAGCGGGGAGCTGTTTTTT.

This clone showed up just a few times. The chain uses TRBV6-2 or TRBV6-3 and TRBJ1-2, with unresolved D. CDR1 and CDR2 (germline): MNHEY, SVGEGT. The CDR3 runs to 13 residues. Deletions cut 6 bases from V and 8 bases from J, with 16 bases between. The CDR3 is CASSYTRGGGYTF. CDR3 bases: TGTGCCAGCAGCTATACCCGAGGTGGCGGCTACACCTTC.

This chain joins TRBV15 and TRBJ2-5; the D gene is possibly TRBD1 (5 bases). The germline CDR1 and CDR2 sequences are LNHNV and YYDKDF (reference sequence). The CDR3 spans 15 residues. V was trimmed by 6 bases and J by 5 bases, leaving 19 bases between them. Written as DNA, the CDR3 is TGTGCCACCAGGGACATTCGGAGCAGCCAGGAGACCCAGTACTTC. Translation: CATRDIRSSQETQYF. Full variable domain (rest looked up from reference TRBV15 and TRBJ2-5): DAMVIQNPRYQVTQFGKPVTLSCSQTLNHNVMYWYQQKSSQAPKLLFHYYDKDFNNEADTPDNFQSRRPNTSFCFLDIRSPGLGDTAMYLCATRDIRSSQETQYFGPGTRLLVL.

The J gene is TRBJ2-1, the V gene TRBV5-4; 8 nucleotides line up with TRBD2. Losses at the gene ends were 3 bases for V and 5 bases for J; bases not matched to a gene: 7. The CDR3 has 15 residues. From germline, CDR1 is SGHNT and CDR2 YYREEE (reference sequence). In nucleotides, the CDR3 is TGTGCCAGCAGCTCCGTCGCGGGGGGACACAATGAGCAGTTCTTC. As protein: CASSSVAGGHNEQFF.

On this clone itself: This sample also contains other DNA sequences that code for the same CDR3. The V and J genes are TRBV6-4 and TRBJ2-2; TRBD2 matches at 8 bases. The V gene's germline CDR1 is MRHNA and CDR2 SNTAGT. V dropped 8 bases and J dropped 0; count of bases not matched to a gene: 5. The CDR3 covers 15 residues. CDR3 sequence: CASSAGGPNTGELFF. CDR3 coding DNA: TGTGCCAGCTCCGCGGGGGGACCGAACACCGGGGAGCTGTTTTTT.

The J gene is TRBJ2-3, the V gene TRBV7-7, with D possibly matching TRBD1 (6 bases). V was pared by 1 base and J by 1 base, with 9 bases between. This CDR3 comprises 15 residues. Germline values: CDR1 SSHAT, CDR2 FNYEAQ (reference sequence). The CDR3 DNA follows: TGTGCCAGCAGCTTAGGGGCAGGGGGCACAGATACGCAGTATTTT. It yields the protein CASSLGAGGTDTQYF.